A single sample is the source of the 20 T cell receptor beta chains below, sequenced in a study of blood T cell repertoires in COVID-19. TCRdb's table, derived via immunoSEQ multiplex PCR, lists solely in-frame clones and lacks some. This sample yields 200,000 or so clones, of which 75% to 90% are seen a single time; around 3.3% belongs to the top ten. Sequenced material: peripheral blood. The receptors here all came from a man aged 55 to 69 with acute or convalescent COVID-19.

This clone has a handful of counts. V gene TRBV5-1 combines with J gene TRBJ1-6, with 9 nucleotides matching TRBD1. The CDR3 has 14 amino acids. V was pared by 4 bases and J by 10 bases, with 6 bases of the junction left unmatched. CDR1 is SGHRS and CDR2 is YFSETQ in the germline V gene. The CDR3 reads CASSPGTGRSPLHF. The DNA of the CDR3 is TGCGCCAGCAGCCCGGGGACAGGGAGGTCACCCCTCCACTTT. Variable domain in full (rest from reference TRBV5-1 and TRBJ1-6): KAGVTQTPRYLIKTRGQQVTLSCSPISGHRSVSWYQQTPGQGLQFLFEYFSETQRNKGNFPGRFSGRQFSNSRSEMNVSTLELGDSALYLCASSPGTGRSPLHFGNGTRLTVT.

The chain has TRBV4-3 and TRBJ2-5; 9 bases map to TRBD2. The CDR3 has 16 residues. The J segment lost 5 bases and the V segment lost 3 bases, leaving 10 bases of the junction unmatched. CDR1 LGHNA and CDR2 YSLEER come from the germline V gene. This CDR3 reads CASSQGTSSEVETQYF. DNA for the CDR3: TGCGCCAGCAGCCAGGGGACTAGCTCCGAAGTGGAGACCCAGTACTTC.

The chain employs TRBV19 and TRBJ2-1; TRBD2 aligns across 10 bases. CDR3 length: 16 residues. The germline gives CDR1 LNHDA, CDR2 SQIVND (reference sequence). The V segment lost 5 bases and the J segment 1 base; nucleotides outside the gene matches: 5. The CDR3 loop is CASSLRTSGSYNEQFF. Here the CDR3 DNA reads TGTGCCAGTAGTCTCCGGACTAGCGGATCCTACAATGAGCAGTTCTTC.

The chain recombines TRBV19 with TRBJ2-4, with 8 bases fitting TRBD2. CDR3 length equals 16 residues. V trimming: 7 bases; J trimming: 8 bases; junction bases outside the gene matches: 16. Germline values: CDR1 LNHDA, CDR2 SQIVND (reference sequence). The CDR3 is CASTPGSVAGSHIQYF. The CDR3 coding sequence is TGTGCCAGTACCCCCGGTTCGGTAGCGGGATCGCACATTCAGTACTTC.

Concerning this clone: The sample contains more than one DNA sequence encoding this CDR3. As DNA, the CDR3 is TGTGCCAGCAGCTTAACAGGGGATCAGCCCCAGCATTTT. It codes for CASSLTGDQPQHF. The chain uses TRBV7-2 and TRBJ1-5; 7 nucleotides line up with TRBD1. This CDR3 contains 13 residues. CDR1 and CDR2 from the germline V gene are SGHTA and FQGNSA. The junction had 0 bases not matched to a gene; V was cut back by 2 bases and J by 5 bases.

The CDR3 region has the DNA TGCAGCGCCCGGGGACTAGCCACAGATACGCAGTATTTT. Residues: CSARGLATDTQYF. This chain joins TRBV29-1 and TRBJ2-3, with 9 bases that match TRBD2. The junction had 4 bases not matched to a gene; V was cut back by 7 bases and J by 2 bases. CDR3 length: 13 residues. The germline V gene encodes CDR1 SQVTM and CDR2 ANQGSEA.

This clone was recorded once. V gene TRBV3-1 (or the pseudogene TRBV3-2) combines with J gene TRBJ2-1; 9 nucleotides line up with TRBD1. The germline CDR1 and CDR2 sequences are LGHDT and YNNKEL (reference sequence). Trimming at V came to 2 bases and at J to 6 bases, leaving 11 bases not matched to a gene. The length of the CDR3 is 17 residues. CDR3 sequence: CASSQSRTGGLGNEQFF. The CDR3 nucleotides are TGTGCCAGCAGCCAAAGCCGAACAGGGGGCTTGGGCAATGAGCAGTTCTTC.

The rearrangement links TRBV9 to TRBJ2-5, with a possible D match to TRBD2 (6 bases). The CDR3 covers 15 residues. Germline V gene lookup returns CDR1 SGDLS and CDR2 YYNGEE. V gave up 0 bases and J gave up 2 bases, with 11 bases separating them. The DNA for the CDR3 is TGTGCCAGCAGCGTAGGCGGCGGGGTACAAGAGACCCAGTACTTC. Translation: CASSVGGGVQETQYF.

V and J are TRBV5-4 and TRBJ2-1, with 8 bases lining up with TRBD2. Trimming took 5 bases from V and 3 from J; bases not matched to a gene: 4. The germline V gene has CDR1 SGHNT and CDR2 YYREEE (reference sequence). The CDR3 is 14 amino acids. The CDR3 protein is CASRAGGSYNEQFF. CDR3 nucleotides: TGTGCCAGCAGGGCGGGAGGAAGCTACAATGAGCAGTTCTTC.

This clone was seen more than once but under ten times. The rearrangement joins TRBV19 to TRBJ1-3; D uncertain. The CDR3 loop spans 14 amino acids. CDR1 and CDR2 (germline): LNHDA, SQIVND (reference sequence). V was pared by 3 bases and J by 4 bases, with 10 bases between. Written as DNA, the CDR3 is TGTGCCAGTAGTATTGGAGGATTGGGAAACACCATATATTTT. Its protein product is CASSIGGLGNTIYF.

The chain carries TRBV6-1 and TRBJ2-6; TRBD2 matches at 7 bases. The V segment lost 4 bases and the J segment 0 bases; nucleotides outside the gene matches: 9. Germline CDR1 reads MNHNS; CDR2 reads SASEGT. CDR3 size: 18 residues. The CDR3 loop reads CASSASWGGDSGANVLTF. Written as DNA, the CDR3 is TGTGCCAGCAGTGCCTCCTGGGGAGGGGACTCTGGGGCCAACGTCCTGACTTTC.

The gene calls are TRBV5-8 and TRBJ1-1, with 9 nucleotides matching TRBD1. Looked up from germline, CDR1 is SGHTS and CDR2 is YDEGEE. The CDR3 covers 15 residues. Losses at the gene ends were 4 bases for V and 1 base for J; bases not matched to a gene: 5. For the CDR3, the DNA is TGTGCCAGCAGCCTCGGGACAGGGCCGAACACTGAAGCTTTCTTT. This sequence encodes CASSLGTGPNTEAFF.

V usage is TRBV21-1 and J usage is TRBJ2-3; TRBD2, the D gene given by the table, was not confirmed from the DNA. TRBV21-1 is a pseudogene segment. This CDR3 has 15 amino acids. The CDR3 region has the DNA TGTGCCACCTGTTACGCTAGCGGGCCGACAGATACGCAGTATTTT. It translates to CATCYASGPTDTQYF.

This sequence joins TRBV28 and TRBJ1-2, with 7 bases that match TRBD1. Germline loops: CDR1 MDHEN, CDR2 SYDVKM. The CDR3 length is 14 residues. Unmatched junction bases numbered 2, after V lost 4 bases and J lost 0 bases. In nucleotides, the CDR3 is TGTGCCAGCAGTTCGGACAGGTCTAACTATGGCTACACCTTC. It specifies CASSSDRSNYGYTF.

This chain uses TRBV28 with TRBJ2-1; 12 nucleotides line up with TRBD2. Per the germline V gene, CDR1 is MDHEN and CDR2 is SYDVKM. The V and J ends lost 3 bases and 0 bases, in that order; junction bases with no gene match: 6. This CDR3 region has 18 residues. CDR3 nucleotide sequence: TGTGCCAGCAGTTTTGGACTAGCGGGGCAGAGCTCCTACAATGAGCAGTTCTTC. Amino acids: CASSFGLAGQSSYNEQFF.

This clone was seen a handful of times. J is TRBJ2-1 and V is TRBV6-2 or TRBV6-3, with 7 positions matching TRBD2. The CDR3 consists of 14 residues. The junction had 2 bases not matched to a gene; V was cut back by 2 bases and J by 4 bases. The germline V gene has CDR1 MNHEY and CDR2 SVGEGT. The CDR3, as DNA: TGTGCCAGCAGTTACGGCGGGGGTTACAATGAGCAGTTCTTC. Its protein product is CASSYGGGYNEQFF.

The chain has TRBV24-1 and TRBJ2-4; TRBD2 aligns across 7 bases. This CDR3 has 13 residues. V trimming: 3 bases; J trimming: 9 bases; junction bases outside the gene matches: 4. Germline CDR1 KGHDR, CDR2 SFDVKD. CDR3 nucleotides: TGTGCCACCAGTGATGGACTAGGAGGCATTCAGTACTTC. The encoded protein is CATSDGLGGIQYF.

V usage is TRBV28 and J usage is TRBJ2-4; 7 bases match TRBD2. V was pared by 7 bases and J by 8 bases, with 11 bases of the junction left unmatched. This CDR3 has 14 residues. From germline, CDR1 is MDHEN and CDR2 SYDVKM. CDR3 residues: CASTTGGVVDIQYF. CDR3 nucleotide sequence: TGTGCCAGCACGACTGGGGGGGTTGTGGACATTCAGTACTTC.

The V gene is TRBV19, the J gene TRBJ2-6; 12 bases map to TRBD2. The V and J ends lost 5 bases and 1 base, in that order; junction bases with no gene match: 3. The CDR3 has 17 residues. Germline loops: CDR1 LNHDA, CDR2 SQIVND (reference sequence). The CDR3 is CASSYGTSGSGANVLTF. CDR3 DNA: TGTGCCAGTAGTTACGGGACTAGCGGGTCTGGGGCCAACGTCCTGACTTTC.

V gene TRBV28 combines with J gene TRBJ1-1; D uncertain. The germline V and J ends were trimmed by 8 bases and 11 bases, with 15 bases remaining between them. Germline loops: CDR1 MDHEN, CDR2 SYDVKM. The CDR3 extends over 11 amino acids. CDR3 coding DNA: TGTGCCAGCCGGGGAGCCAAAGCTGCTTTCTTT. It is translated as CASRGAKAAFF. Filled out from reference TRBV28 and TRBJ1-1, the complete variable domain reads DVKVTQSSRYLVKRTGEKVFLECVQDMDHENMFWYRQDPGLGLRLIYFSYDVKMKEKGDIPEGYSVSREKKERFSLILESASTNQTSMYLCASRGAKAAFFGQGTRLTVV.